This T cell receptor beta chain was found in a study of blood T cell repertoires in COVID-19 (dated by TCRdb to 2019 to 2021). General notes on the study: Samples from collaborators originated in the United States, Italy and Spain and spanned both the acute and convalescent phases of COVID-19. Deeply sampled blood TCRbeta repertoires from subjects exposed to, actively infected with, or recovered from COVID-19 were included in the dataset. The repertoires were released in a freely available public database meant as a resource for research on the immune response to SARS-CoV-2. A de-identified subject ID, COVID-19 status, age in years and sex were almost always included in the sample metadata. Where available, HLA class I and class II types were obtained from metadata supplied by the sample provider rather than from assay-based typing. The prospective study material was composed of cDNA or gDNA derived from T cells, B-cell-depleted T cells, or PBMCs. Samples were obtained from the ongoing ImmuneRACE study (first 160 participants) and from over 1,000 subjects provided by 6 global collaborators. The paper as a whole reports these results and caveats: How much clinical and demographic metadata was included differed by source and by participant, and the metadata was provided uncurated.

TCRbeta CDR3 regions were amplified from genomic DNA by means of the immunoSEQ Assay, a bias-controlled multiplex PCR. The source study handled its data this way. The number of nucleated cells in each sample was estimated from the amplification of reference gene primers within the assay. Sequence reads were collapsed and filtered to measure the absolute abundance of every unique TCRbeta CDR3 rearrangement. For each sample, productive Simpson clonality was calculated by taking the square root of Simpson's diversity index across productive rearrangements. TCRdb re-hosts the immuneACCESS table, in-frame sequences only. Its copies lack some clones; in the studies checked, an unresolved V gene accounts for under half of them, and the cause for the rest is not known. V and J calls and clone size follow that table, whereas D and trimming were derived from the DNA. This sample is represented by a few hundred thousand clones; approximately 85% of them were singletons. 7.2% of the sample is held by the ten biggest clonotypes.

Each collaborating institution followed its own protocols to collect whole blood in K2EDTA tubes. For TCRbeta analysis, collaborator samples were shipped as frozen whole blood, as isolated PBMCs, or as DNA extracted from either sample type. In the case of this clone: Which antigen it targets is not known. The record has no base qualities; no much larger clone is one base away.

Sequenced: peripheral blood. The TCR sequence derives from a human donor in a cohort sampled during active COVID-19.

The DNA sequence is TGTGCCAGCAGCCCAACTGACCCCGGGACAGCCTACGAGCAGTACTTC. The translation is CASSPTDPGTAYEQYF. The chain links TRBV7-8 with TRBJ2-7, and 7 junctional nucleotides match TRBD1. V has 5 bases trimmed and J has 2 bases trimmed; junction bases matching no gene number 12. Spanning cysteine to phenylalanine, the CDR3 consists of 16 amino acids. Only the CDR3 region is kept as DNA, spanning 48 bases read in frame from base 1. The germline V gene specifies SGHVS as CDR1 and FQNEAQ as CDR2.